The 28 T cell receptor beta chains reported below all come from one sample, sequenced in a study of T cells in Graves' hyperthyroidism and ophthalmopathy. RNA transcripts yielded amplified TCR beta CDR3 regions. The HTBI primer set drove a first-round RT-PCR of the TCR CDR3. Via MiXCR, TCRdb re-called the multiplex PCR reads, giving one row per CDR3 protein. The sample lists around 440,000 distinct CDR3 sequences, around 14% seen once, with approximately 8% in the top ten. The sequencing sample was made of blood. The receptors originated from a woman in her late teens or twenties with Graves' hyperthyroidism.

This clonotype was counted between two and nine times. The rearrangement uses TRBV6-1 and TRBJ2-1; the match to TRBD2 covers 11 bases. Germline CDR1 MNHNS, CDR2 SASEGT. The trim removed 8 bases at V and 7 bases at J, leaving 10 bases unmatched. The CDR3 is made up of 15 amino acids. Written as DNA, the CDR3 is TGTGCCAGCCAGGTCGAGATAGCGGGAGGGAATGAGCAGTTCTTC. It yields the protein CASQVEIAGGNEQFF.

V gene TRBV19 combines with J gene TRBJ2-1; D remains unclear. Germline CDR1 is LNHDA and CDR2 is SQIVND (reference sequence). CDR3 length equals 14 residues. Trimming stripped 0 bases from V and 6 bases from J, with 9 bases between. The CDR3 DNA sequence: TGTGCCAGTAGTATAGATCCGCCCGGCAATGAGCAGTTCTTC. Translation gives CASSIDPPGNEQFF.

This clonotype was counted between two and nine times. This chain uses TRBV12-3 or TRBV12-4 with TRBJ1-5; D not certain. V lost 3 bases and J lost 0, with 18 bases in between. This CDR3 is built from 18 residues. CDR3 protein: CASSFRAEEGYSNQPQHF. CDR3 DNA: TGTGCCAGCAGTTTTAGGGCAGAAGAAGGGTATAGCAATCAGCCCCAGCATTTT.

The V call is TRBV20-1, the J call TRBJ1-2; 7 bases match TRBD1. The CDR3 is made up of 14 amino acids. Germline-derived CDR1 and CDR2 are DFQATT and SNEGSKA (reference sequence). J gave up 0 bases and V 6 bases, and 7 bases lay outside the gene matches. CDR3 nucleotide sequence: TGCAGTGCCTTGGGGCAGGGGGCTAACTATGGCTACACCTTC. Its translation: CSALGQGANYGYTF.

In its sample, this clonotype was seen a few times. CDR3 in DNA: TGTGCCAGCAGCTCCCCCCGGGTCCCGGAGCCTGGGGCCAACGTCCTGACTTTC. It codes for CASSSPRVPEPGANVLTF. The chain links TRBV7-9 to TRBJ2-6; D remains ambiguous. CDR1 is SEHNR, CDR2 FQNEAQ, per germline (reference sequence). Trimming left V 4 bases short and J 2 bases short, with 18 bases between. CDR3 length: 18 residues.

This chain links TRBV2 with TRBJ2-3; 13 bases align to TRBD2. CDR1 and CDR2 from the germline V gene are SNHLY and FYNNEI. V lost 10 bases, J lost 0 bases, and 7 bases stayed unmatched. CDR3 length: 16 amino acids. The CDR3 DNA is TGTGCCACCCCGGGACTAGCGGGGACTAGCACAGATACGCAGTATTTT. Protein: CATPGLAGTSTDTQYF.

This clonotype was detected many times. V gene TRBV20-1 combines with J gene TRBJ2-7; D not certain. The CDR3 length is 15 residues. Germline CDR1 DFQATT, CDR2 SNEGSKA (reference sequence). V shed 1 base and J shed 0 bases, with 13 bases lying between them. The CDR3 loop reads CSARVHHWSSYEQYF. CDR3 DNA sequence: TGCAGTGCTAGAGTCCATCACTGGAGCTCCTACGAGCAGTACTTC.

The rearrangement uses TRBV19 and TRBJ2-7, with 13 bases lining up with TRBD2. Trimming took 4 bases from V and 7 from J; bases not matched to a gene: 10. This CDR3 is 16 amino acids long. Germline V CDR1 and CDR2: LNHDA, SQIVND (reference sequence). The CDR3 bases are TGTGCCAGTAGTAGAGGACTAGCGGGAGCGGCTTTTGAGCAGTACTTC. Its protein product is CASSRGLAGAAFEQYF.

In its sample, this clonotype was seen many times. This rearrangement joins TRBV12-5 to TRBJ1-6; D is undetermined. V was cut by 6 bases and J by 2 bases, with 11 bases left in between. Per the germline V gene, CDR1 is LGHNT and CDR2 is FRNRAP. This CDR3 region has 15 residues. This CDR3 is CASGSLNPYNSPLHF. The CDR3 DNA reads TGTGCTAGTGGGTCCCTGAATCCCTATAATTCACCCCTCCACTTT.

This clonotype has ten or more counts. The V gene is TRBV7-6, the J gene TRBJ2-3; a possible D gene is TRBD1 (5 bases). V lost 4 bases and J 2 bases, leaving 16 bases between the germline ends. The germline V gene has CDR1 SGHVS and CDR2 FNYEAQ. This CDR3 has 16 amino acids. In nucleotides, the CDR3 is TGTGCCAGCAGCTCAAACCTCCAGGGCTACACAGATACGCAGTATTTT. Its protein is CASSSNLQGYTDTQYF.

This clonotype was seen repeatedly, ten times or more. V is TRBV10-3 and J is TRBJ2-7, with a weak D call TRBD2 (5 bases). Germline CDR1 reads ENHRY; CDR2 reads SYGVKD. Trimming removed 0 bases from V and 7 bases from J, with 13 bases in between. There are 14 residues in the CDR3. The DNA for the CDR3 is TGTGCCATCAGTGAGTCGGTAGCGCCGGGGGAGCAGTACTTC. It translates to CAISESVAPGEQYF.

In its sample, this clonotype was seen many times. The chain carries TRBV14 and TRBJ1-1; no firm D call. Trimming removed 1 base at V and 1 base at J, with 7 bases between. Per germline, CDR1 SGHDN and CDR2 FVKESK. This CDR3 has 14 residues. For the CDR3, the DNA is TGTGCCAGCAGCCAAGTCGGAAGGAACACTGAAGCTTTCTTT. Translation gives CASSQVGRNTEAFF.

This clonotype was counted ten times or more. The chain recombines TRBV20-1 with TRBJ1-1; no firm D call. Germline assignment: CDR1 DFQATT and CDR2 SNEGSKA (reference sequence). CDR3 length: 13 residues. Deletions cut 4 bases from V and 0 bases from J, with 9 bases between. CDR3 coding DNA: TGCAGTGCTAATAGGCAGATGAACACTGAAGCTTTCTTT. Translating gives CSANRQMNTEAFF.

This clonotype has a count of ten or more. The CDR3 spells CASSFSPYNEQFF. In DNA, the CDR3 is TGTGCCAGCAGTTTTAGCCCATACAATGAGCAGTTCTTC. The chain employs TRBV12-3 or TRBV12-4 and TRBJ2-1, with D unresolved. The V and J ends lost 3 bases and 4 bases respectively, with 7 bases between them. CDR3 length: 13 amino acids.

This clonotype appeared many times. This sequence joins TRBV7-9 and TRBJ1-2; D ambiguous. CDR3 length equals 10 residues. Looked up from germline, CDR1 is SEHNR and CDR2 is FQNEAQ (reference sequence). Trimming stripped 5 bases from V and 8 bases from J, with 6 bases between. DNA of the CDR3: TGTGCCAGCAGCGATCGCGGCTACACCTTC. This translates into CASSDRGYTF. Full variable domain (rest looked up from reference TRBV7-9 and TRBJ1-2): DTGVSQNPRHKITKRGQNVTFRCDPISEHNRLYWYRQTLGQGPEFLTYFQNEAQLEKSRLLSDRFSAERPKGSFSTLEIQRTEQGDSAMYLCASSDRGYTFGSGTRLTVV.

This clonotype was seen only a few times. V usage is TRBV7-9 and J usage is TRBJ1-2, with TRBD1 identical over 9 bases. CDR1 SEHNR and CDR2 FQNEAQ come from the germline V gene (reference sequence). Germline trimming cut 5 bases from V and 4 bases from J; bases unmatched to any gene: 8. This CDR3 contains 15 residues. The CDR3 nucleotides are TGTGCCAGCAGCCACTCGGACAGGGGCGCCTATGGCTACACCTTC. It specifies CASSHSDRGAYGYTF.

This clonotype came up many times. The CDR3 reads CASSLGLGRGLPRETQYF. The CDR3 coding sequence is TGTGCCAGCAGCTTAGGCCTCGGACGCGGACTGCCCAGGGAGACCCAGTACTTC. This sequence joins TRBV11-2 and TRBJ2-5; tentative D call: TRBD2 (5 bases). CDR3 length: 18 amino acids. CDR1 SGHAT and CDR2 FQNNGV come from the germline V gene. The V end lost 1 base, the J end lost 5 bases, and 23 bases lay between the germline ends.

The sample holds many counts of this clonotype. The V gene is TRBV5-1, the J gene TRBJ2-1, with D possibly being TRBD2 (6 bases). Trimming stripped 3 bases from V and 4 bases from J, with 8 bases between. Per germline, CDR1 SGHRS and CDR2 YFSETQ. The length of the CDR3 is 13 residues. The CDR3 spells CASSSGGYNEQFF. The CDR3 region has the DNA TGCGCCAGCAGCTCCGGAGGGTACAATGAGCAGTTCTTC.

This clonotype was counted at least ten times. V is TRBV20-1 and J is TRBJ2-3, with D possibly matching TRBD2 (5 bases). The CDR3 totals 16 residues. Germline V gene sequence: CDR1 DFQATT, CDR2 SNEGSKA (reference sequence). V was trimmed by 6 bases and J by 0 bases, leaving 19 bases between them. CDR3 DNA sequence: TGCAGTGCGCGGCCTTTTACGGGGATGAGCACAGATACGCAGTATTTT. The encoded protein is CSARPFTGMSTDTQYF.

The J gene is TRBJ1-1, the V gene TRBV29-1; unclear D gene. The CDR3 length is 13 residues. Germline V CDR1 and CDR2: SQVTM, ANQGSEA. V was cut by 1 base and J by 1 base, with 7 bases left in between. The CDR3 nucleotides are TGCAGCGTTGAAGCGACGGGGAACACTGAAGCTTTCTTT. This codes for CSVEATGNTEAFF.

This clonotype was seen only a few times. This sequence joins TRBV6-2 or TRBV6-3 and TRBJ1-1; D possibly corresponds to TRBD1 (5 bases). Germline assignment: CDR1 MNHEY and CDR2 SVGEGT. The CDR3 totals 14 residues. V was cut by 0 bases and J by 3 bases, with 8 bases left in between. This chain's CDR3 is CASSYSPGDTEAFF. As DNA, the CDR3 is TGTGCCAGCAGTTACTCGCCGGGGGACACTGAAGCTTTCTTT.

This clonotype was seen many times. This sequence joins TRBV20-1 and TRBJ2-7, with D possibly matching TRBD1 (5 bases). The germline V gene encodes CDR1 DFQATT and CDR2 SNEGSKA (reference sequence). This CDR3 contains 13 residues. V gave up 2 bases and J gave up 0 bases, with 8 bases separating them. CDR3 sequence (DNA): TGCAGTGCTAGATCAGGGTCCTCCTACGAGCAGTACTTC. This codes for CSARSGSSYEQYF.

The sample holds a few counts of this clonotype. The chain carries TRBV9 and TRBJ2-7, with D uncertain. Germline CDR1 is SGDLS and CDR2 is YYNGEE. The V gene lost 0 bases and the J gene lost 2 bases, with 15 bases spanning the gap. CDR3 size: 16 residues. The CDR3 spells CASSVGRTPGPYEQYF. CDR3 DNA: TGTGCCAGCAGCGTAGGCAGGACGCCTGGCCCCTACGAGCAGTACTTC.

V usage is TRBV28 and J usage is TRBJ1-4; 8 nucleotides line up with TRBD1. Trimming removed 5 bases from V and 0 bases from J; junction bases left unmatched: 14. Per the germline V gene, CDR1 is MDHEN and CDR2 is SYDVKM. This CDR3 is 19 amino acids long. The DNA for the CDR3 is TGTGCCAGCAGTCTCCGGAGGGACAGGAGGGGTACAACTAATGAAAAACTGTTTTTT. It is translated as CASSLRRDRRGTTNEKLFF. The full variable domain, with the rest looked up from reference TRBV28 and TRBJ1-4, is DVKVTQSSRYLVKRTGEKVFLECVQDMDHENMFWYRQDPGLGLRLIYFSYDVKMKEKGDIPEGYSVSREKKERFSLILESASTNQTSMYLCASSLRRDRRGTTNEKLFFGSGTQLSVL.

Only one count was recorded for this clonotype. This sequence joins TRBV6-1 and TRBJ1-5; D gene unclear. This CDR3 is 16 amino acids long. V lost 6 bases to trimming and J lost 4 bases, with 19 bases between them. Per the germline V gene, CDR1 is MNHNS and CDR2 is SASEGT. The CDR3 sequence: CASSSTFEGANQPQHF. CDR3 DNA sequence: TGTGCCAGCAGCTCCACCTTCGAGGGCGCGAATCAGCCCCAGCATTTT.

V is TRBV12-3 or TRBV12-4 and J is TRBJ2-1; 8 bases map to TRBD2. J gave up 15 bases and V 1 base, and 11 bases lay outside the gene matches. The CDR3 spans 14 residues. As DNA, the CDR3 is TGTGCCAGCAGTTTAGGAACTAGCGGTCTAGGGGGGTTCTTC. It translates to CASSLGTSGLGGFF.

At least ten counts were recorded for this clonotype. This chain connects TRBV7-2 to TRBJ2-4, with D perhaps given as TRBD1 or TRBD2 (5 bases each). CDR3 size: 13 residues. The germline V gene has CDR1 SGHTA and CDR2 FQGNSA. Trimming stripped 7 bases from V and 11 bases from J, with 18 bases between. CDR3 DNA sequence: TGTGCCAGCACCGTTCCTCCGGGGCTGGTTCAGTACTTC. Its translation is CASTVPPGLVQYF.

This clonotype showed up many times. This chain connects TRBV2 to TRBJ1-5; D not resolved. The CDR3 has 16 residues. V gave up 6 bases and J gave up 2 bases, with 17 bases separating them. Germline V gene data show CDR1 as SNHLY and CDR2 as FYNNEI. CDR3 DNA: TGTGCCAGCAGCGACGGGAGACATAGAGGCAATCAGCCCCAGCATTTT. Translation gives CASSDGRHRGNQPQHF.